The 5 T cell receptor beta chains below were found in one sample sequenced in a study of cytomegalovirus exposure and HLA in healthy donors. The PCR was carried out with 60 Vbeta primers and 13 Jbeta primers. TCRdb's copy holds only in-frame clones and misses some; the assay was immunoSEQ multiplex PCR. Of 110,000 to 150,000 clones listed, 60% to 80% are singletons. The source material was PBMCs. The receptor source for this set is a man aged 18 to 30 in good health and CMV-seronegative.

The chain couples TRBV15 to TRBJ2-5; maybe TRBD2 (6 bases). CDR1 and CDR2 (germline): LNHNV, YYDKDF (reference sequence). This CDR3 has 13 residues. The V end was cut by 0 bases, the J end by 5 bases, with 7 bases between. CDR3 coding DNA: TGTGCCACCAGCAGAGACCGGGGGGAGACCCAGTACTTC. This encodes CATSRDRGETQYF. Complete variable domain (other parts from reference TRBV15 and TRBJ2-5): DAMVIQNPRYQVTQFGKPVTLSCSQTLNHNVMYWYQQKSSQAPKLLFHYYDKDFNNEADTPDNFQSRRPNTSFCFLDIRSPGLGDTAMYLCATSRDRGETQYFGPGTRLLVL.

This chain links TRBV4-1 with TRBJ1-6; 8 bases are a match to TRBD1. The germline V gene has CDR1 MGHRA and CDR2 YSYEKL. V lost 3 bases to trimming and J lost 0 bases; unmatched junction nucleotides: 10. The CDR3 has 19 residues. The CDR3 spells CASSHSGTGASSYNSPLHF. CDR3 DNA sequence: TGCGCCAGCAGCCATTCCGGGACAGGAGCCAGCTCCTATAATTCACCCCTCCACTTT.

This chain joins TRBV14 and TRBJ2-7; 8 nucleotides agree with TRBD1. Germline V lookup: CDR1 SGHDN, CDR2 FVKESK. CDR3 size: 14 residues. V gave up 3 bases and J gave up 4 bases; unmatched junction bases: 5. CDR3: CASSHSQGAYEQYF. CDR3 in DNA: TGTGCCAGCAGCCATAGTCAGGGGGCATACGAGCAGTACTTC.

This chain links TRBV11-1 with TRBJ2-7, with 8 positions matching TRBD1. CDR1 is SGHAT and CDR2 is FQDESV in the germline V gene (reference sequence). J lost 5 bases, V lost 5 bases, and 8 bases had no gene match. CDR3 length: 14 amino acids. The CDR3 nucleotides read TGTGCCAGCAGCATAGTGGACAGGGCGCACGAGCAGTACTTC. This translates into CASSIVDRAHEQYF. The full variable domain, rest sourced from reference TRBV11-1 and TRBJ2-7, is EAEVAQSPRYKITEKSQAVAFWCDPISGHATLYWYRQILGQGPELLVQFQDESVVDDSQLPKDRFSAERLKGVDSTLKIQPAELGDSAMYLCASSIVDRAHEQYFGPGTRLTVT.

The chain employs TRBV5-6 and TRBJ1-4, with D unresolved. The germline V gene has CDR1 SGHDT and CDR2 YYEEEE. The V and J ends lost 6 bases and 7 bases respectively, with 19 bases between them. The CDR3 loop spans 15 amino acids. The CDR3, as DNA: TGTGCCAGCACCTCGCCGGAGTTAGCAAGTGAAAAACTGTTTTTT. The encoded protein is CASTSPELASEKLFF.